A selection of T cell receptor beta chains follows, all from one sample in a study of blood T cell repertoires in COVID-19. TCRdb's copy holds only in-frame clones and misses some; the assay was immunoSEQ multiplex PCR. The data show about 140,000 clones, with approximately 80% seen just once and around 6.8% held by the top ten. The source material was peripheral blood. The receptors were gathered from a human donor in a cohort sampled during active COVID-19. Both conserved end residues are part of each CDR3.

CDR3aa	j_gene	v_gene
CASGLGHYTDTQYF	TRBJ2-3	TRBV12-5
CASSIGHGGQPQHF	TRBJ1-5	TRBV19
CASSVAGMNNEQFF	TRBJ2-1	TRBV9
CASSHTGGKLNF	TRBJ2-3	TRBV7-9
CASGADPNSPLHF	TRBJ1-6	TRBV12-3/TRBV12-4
CAWSAALREQFF	TRBJ2-1	TRBV30
CASGVGTGWANEQFF	TRBJ2-1	TRBV12-5
CASTLFGGNTEAFF	TRBJ1-1	TRBV28
CATSDYRGQSDTQYF	TRBJ2-3	TRBV24-1
CSASGQDNEKLFF	TRBJ1-4	TRBV20-1
CASSLDGGPTYEQYF	TRBJ2-7	TRBV5-1
CASSLERGAPNEQFF	TRBJ2-1	TRBV7-3
CASSFGQARGYEQYF	TRBJ2-7	TRBV5-6